These T cell receptor beta chains were read from a single sample in a study of Graves' ophthalmopathy and Graves' hyperthyroidism. TCRdb passed the multiplex PCR reads through MiXCR, listing each CDR3 protein once. The repertoire includes hundreds of thousands of distinct CDR3 sequences, 21% of them detected once, and around 3.1% sits in the top ten. Material for sequencing was peripheral blood. Receptors originate from a woman aged 18-35 years with stable Graves' hyperthyroidism. Each CDR3 is given with its conserved first and last residue. A D gene is named only where the DNA matches it firmly. Rows may omit the clone size; those that give it use once, few, many or a size class.

d_gene | j_gene | v_gene | abundance | CDR3aa | CDR3nt
. | TRBJ2-5 | TRBV5-1 | many | CASSFLGDETQYF | TGCGCCAGCAGCTTCCTGGGAGACGAGACCCAGTACTTC
. | TRBJ1-1 | TRBV20-1 | few | CSAAGLMNTEAFF | TGCAGTGCTGCGGGACTTATGAACACTGAAGCTTTCTTT
TRBD2 | TRBJ2-7 | TRBV28 | . | CASSLGGSGGARKQYF | TGTGCCAGCAGTTTAGGAGGGAGCGGGGGGGCTCGGAAGCAGTACTTC
. | TRBJ2-5 | TRBV13 | . | CASSRDFGETQYF | TGTGCCAGCAGCCGGGACTTCGGAGAGACCCAGTACTTC
. | TRBJ1-2 | TRBV12-3/TRBV12-4 | many | CASSFSDMDGYTF | TGTGCCAGCAGTTTCTCGGATATGGATGGCTACACCTTC
. | TRBJ2-5 | TRBV30 | many | CAWEEWERETQYF | TGTGCCTGGGAGGAGTGGGAGCGGGAGACCCAGTACTTC
. | TRBJ2-5 | TRBV4-1 | many | CASSQGGGGETQYF | TGCGCCAGCAGCCAAGGTGGGGGTGGAGAGACCCAGTACTTC
TRBD1 | TRBJ1-2 | TRBV9 | . | CASSDRDRGGYTF | TGTGCCAGCAGCGACCGGGACAGGGGTGGCTACACCTTC
. | TRBJ1-1 | TRBV27 | many | CASSTHSRVPEAFF | TGTGCCAGCAGTACCCATTCCAGGGTCCCTGAAGCTTTCTTT
TRBD1 | TRBJ2-7 | TRBV28 | . | CASIGQGAGSYEQYF | TGTGCCAGCATCGGACAGGGGGCGGGCTCCTACGAGCAGTACTTC
TRBD2 | TRBJ2-5 | TRBV5-1 | . | CASSLAGLAGAQETQYF | TGCGCCAGCAGCTTGGCCGGACTAGCGGGAGCGCAAGAGACCCAGTACTTC
TRBD1 | TRBJ1-5 | TRBV27 | many | CASSGQGGAYQPQHF | TGTGCCAGCAGTGGCCAGGGGGGGGCTTATCAGCCCCAGCATTTT
. | TRBJ1-5 | TRBV27 | many | CASSFPGGQPQHF | TGTGCCAGCAGTTTCCCAGGAGGTCAGCCCCAGCATTTT
. | TRBJ2-2 | TRBV12-3/TRBV12-4 | many | CASTLAGELFF | TGTGCCAGCACCCTGGCCGGGGAGCTGTTTTTT
. | TRBJ2-7 | TRBV10-3 | many | CAISDLDEQYF | TGTGCCATCAGTGACCTAGACGAGCAGTACTTC
. | TRBJ2-7 | TRBV25-1 | many | CASSEGAHPLLEQYF | TGTGCCAGCAGTGAGGGTGCGCACCCTCTGCTCGAGCAGTACTTC
TRBD1 | TRBJ1-5 | TRBV20-1 | many | CSARRADREGNQPQHF | TGCAGTGCTAGAAGAGCCGACAGGGAAGGCAATCAGCCCCAGCATTTT
. | TRBJ2-7 | TRBV6-2/TRBV6-3 | . | CASSYGRTESYEQYF | TGTGCCAGCAGTTACGGCAGGACAGAGTCCTACGAGCAGTACTTC
TRBD2 | TRBJ2-5 | TRBV19 | many | CASSIGAGVAETQYF | TGTGCCAGTAGTATTGGAGCGGGAGTGGCGGAGACCCAGTACTTC
TRBD1 | TRBJ2-5 | TRBV25-1 | many | CASSDPTGGGETQYF | TGTGCCAGCAGTGACCCGACAGGGGGGGGGGAGACCCAGTACTTC
TRBD2 | TRBJ2-7 | TRBV3-1 | . | CASSPLWAGGYEQYF | TGTGCCAGCAGCCCTCTTTGGGCGGGAGGCTACGAGCAGTACTTC
. | TRBJ2-7 | TRBV12-3/TRBV12-4 | . | CASSISFWQNTYEQYF | TGTGCCAGCAGTATATCGTTCTGGCAGAACACCTACGAGCAGTACTTC
. | TRBJ2-7 | TRBV25-1 | many | CASSDPDRSYEQYF | TGTGCCAGCAGTGATCCGGACAGATCCTACGAGCAGTACTTC
. | TRBJ2-7 | TRBV12-3/TRBV12-4 | few | CASSLRHGAYEQYF | TGTGCCAGCAGTTTAAGGCACGGAGCCTACGAGCAGTACTTC
TRBD2 | TRBJ2-7 | TRBV2 | many | CASRVTSGTYEQYF | TGTGCCAGCAGGGTGACTAGCGGGACCTACGAGCAGTACTTC
. | TRBJ2-7 | TRBV12-3/TRBV12-4 | . | CASTRANVYEQYF | TGTGCCAGCACTCGGGCTAACGTCTACGAGCAGTACTTC
. | TRBJ2-2 | TRBV9 | few | CASSVGGARSSGELFF | TGTGCCAGCAGCGTAGGGGGGGCGCGGTCCTCCGGGGAGCTGTTTTTT
. | TRBJ2-5 | TRBV7-9 | many | CASSLSSGSETQYF | TGTGCCAGCAGCTTATCGTCAGGGTCAGAGACCCAGTACTTC
. | TRBJ1-1 | TRBV6-2/TRBV6-3 | many | CASSQERGMGNTEAFF | TGTGCCAGCAGTCAAGAAAGGGGGATGGGGAACACTGAAGCTTTCTTT
. | TRBJ1-5 | TRBV24-1 | many | CAACRGRGNQPQHF | TGTGCCGCCTGCAGGGGCCGCGGCAATCAGCCCCAGCATTTT
. | TRBJ2-7 | TRBV11-2 | few | CASVPSLGTYEQYF | TGTGCCAGCGTGCCAAGCTTAGGCACCTACGAGCAGTACTTC
. | TRBJ1-1 | TRBV19 | many | CASSPRTNTMNTEAFF | TGTGCCAGTAGTCCACGGACGAATACTATGAACACTGAAGCTTTCTTT
TRBD2 | TRBJ2-7 | TRBV4-1 | . | CASSQTREGYEQYF | TGCGCCAGCAGCCAAACGCGGGAGGGGTACGAGCAGTACTTC
. | TRBJ2-2 | TRBV11-2 | many | CASTKTGLNTGELFF | TGTGCCAGCACAAAGACAGGCCTGAACACCGGGGAGCTGTTTTTT
. | TRBJ2-4 | TRBV12-3/TRBV12-4 | many | CASSSDSPGNIQYF | TGTGCCAGCAGCTCGGACAGCCCCGGAAACATTCAGTACTTC
. | TRBJ1-1 | TRBV27 | many | CASSPPTIRMNTEAFF | TGTGCCAGCAGTCCCCCAACGATTCGCATGAACACTGAAGCTTTCTTT
. | TRBJ2-7 | TRBV19 | few | CASSTPGTYYEQYF | TGTGCCAGTAGTACCCCGGGGACCTACTACGAGCAGTACTTC
. | TRBJ2-4 | TRBV7-8 | many | CASSSRTANIKYF | TGTGCCAGCAGCTCAAGGACAGCAAACATTAAGTACTTC
TRBD2 | TRBJ2-5 | TRBV20-1 | many | CSVPLGLAGTQETQYF | TGCAGTGTTCCCCTAGGGTTAGCGGGAACCCAAGAGACCCAGTACTTC
TRBD1 | TRBJ1-3 | TRBV7-8 | many | CASSQGQVFGNTIYF | TGTGCCAGCAGCCAGGGACAGGTCTTTGGAAACACCATATATTTT
. | TRBJ2-6 | TRBV7-2 | many | CASSLGQLLGANVLTF | TGTGCCAGCAGCTTAGGGCAGTTACTTGGGGCCAACGTCCTGACTTTC
TRBD1 | TRBJ2-7 | TRBV12-3/TRBV12-4 | . | CASSRYPTGEYEQYF | TGTGCCAGCAGCCGTTATCCGACAGGGGAGTACGAGCAGTACTTC
. | TRBJ1-1 | TRBV6-1 | many | CAVSRAGNTEAFF | TGTGCAGTTAGTCGAGCAGGGAACACTGAAGCTTTCTTT
TRBD2 | TRBJ2-5 | TRBV6-5 | many | CASTGGTHQETQYF | TGTGCCAGCACGGGAGGGACTCACCAAGAGACCCAGTACTTC
. | TRBJ2-7 | TRBV28 | many | CASRFTRAGGEQYF | TGTGCCAGCAGATTCACCCGAGCAGGCGGGGAGCAGTACTTC
. | TRBJ2-2 | TRBV27 | many | CASARIFGTPNTGELFF | TGTGCCAGCGCTCGAATCTTCGGGACACCGAACACCGGGGAGCTGTTTTTT
. | TRBJ2-5 | TRBV7-8 | . | CASSYSPPETQYF | TGTGCCAGCAGTTATAGCCCCCCGGAGACCCAGTACTTC
. | TRBJ1-1 | TRBV12-3/TRBV12-4 | few | CASSPGTLGGRDF | TGTGCCAGCAGTCCCGGGACACTCGGAGGTCGCGACTTT
. | TRBJ2-2 | TRBV28 | many | CASSLAGHSNTGELFF | TGTGCCAGCAGTTTAGCGGGACACTCGAACACCGGGGAGCTGTTTTTT
. | TRBJ2-7 | TRBV29-1 | many | CSVEDSEAYEQYF | TGCAGCGTTGAAGATTCGGAGGCCTACGAGCAGTACTTC
. | TRBJ2-6 | TRBV11-2 | many | CASSRGAYSGANVLTF | TGTGCCAGCAGCAGAGGCGCCTACTCTGGGGCCAACGTCCTGACTTTC
. | TRBJ1-2 | TRBV6-1 | . | CASSLGTDPYGYTF | TGTGCCAGCAGTCTCGGGACCGACCCCTATGGCTACACCTTC
. | TRBJ2-7 | TRBV4-1 | many | CASSHRTVAYEQYF | TGCGCCAGCAGCCATCGGACGGTAGCCTACGAGCAGTACTTC
. | TRBJ1-1 | TRBV11-1 | many | CASSLSAGNTEAFF | TGTGCCAGCAGCTTATCGGCAGGCAACACTGAAGCTTTCTTT
TRBD1 | TRBJ2-2 | TRBV5-1 | many | CATPGQPGELFF | TGCGCCACCCCGGGACAGCCCGGGGAGCTGTTTTTT
TRBD1 | TRBJ2-2 | TRBV3-1 | . | CASSPPGQGYAGELFF | TGTGCCAGCAGCCCGCCGGGACAGGGTTACGCCGGGGAGCTGTTTTTT
. | TRBJ1-1 | TRBV6-1 | . | CASRETGLEAEAFF | TGTGCCAGCAGAGAAACAGGGCTCGAGGCTGAAGCTTTCTTT